Below, one TCR beta chain is given with its context. This specimen includes other DNA sequences encoding the same CDR3. This entry is derived from a study of shared clonotypes between healthy human individuals. The wider study: The donor group consisted of a couple of women and three men, aged 18 to 49.

At deep level, the assay was performed. Repertoires were generated with immunoSEQ multiplex PCR, while TCRdb's copy carries only in-frame clones and drops some. Here the sample spans about 2 million clones, approximately 94% being singletons. V was clipped by 3 bases and J by 2 bases, with 10 bases between them. The germline V gene encodes CDR1 LNHDA and CDR2 SQIVND (reference sequence). This CDR3 is built from 14 residues. In the naive CD8 group, cells lacked CD45RO and were positively selected for CCR7, so terminally differentiated effector memory CD45RA+ cells were left out. Healthy HIV-negative adults with no recent acute infections or vaccinations were recruited as donors.

The sequenced material came from naive CD8+ T cells sorted from blood. The chain employs TRBV19 and TRBJ1-2; D not certain. The clonotype comes from a man younger than 30 in good health. The CDR3 loop reads CASSIDQENYGYTF. CDR3 in DNA: TGTGCCAGTAGTATTGACCAGGAGAACTATGGCTACACCTTC. Variable domain in full (rest from reference TRBV19 and TRBJ1-2): DGGITQSPKYLFRKEGQNVTLSCEQNLNHDAMYWYRQDPGQGLRLIYYSQIVNDFQKGDIAEGYSVSREKKESFPLTVTSAQKNPTAFYLCASSIDQENYGYTFGSGTRLTVV.